This TCR beta chain was sequenced in a study of T cell responses to AZD1222 COVID-19 vaccine. About this clone itself: What it recognizes is unknown.

V dropped 4 bases and J dropped 5 bases, with 13 bases sitting between them. The CDR3 runs to 15 residues. Germline CDR1 is SGHKS and CDR2 is YYEKEE (reference sequence). Study observations and caveats: Donors were largely white British and mainly female; clonal diversity was possibly underestimated. The peak T cell response came first, and repertoires were sampled only after it.

The protocol was immunoSEQ multiplex PCR, while the TCRdb copy is restricted to in-frame clones and leaves out a portion. The sample contains tens of thousands of clones, roughly 87% of which appear only once. The sequencing used peripheral blood, collected on day 0 of AZD1222 vaccination. J is TRBJ2-6 and V is TRBV5-5; possibly TRBD1 for D (6 bases). The TCR comes from an adult in good health. In DNA, the CDR3 is TGTGCCAGCAGCCCGGACAGCCTTCGGGCCAACGTCCTGACTTTC. Amino acid sequence: CASSPDSLRANVLTF.